Detailed here is one T cell receptor (beta chain). Its specificity is not known. Trimming cost V 4 bases and J 7 bases, with 14 bases left between them. The CDR3 contains 15 residues. Germline-derived CDR1 and CDR2 are LGHDT and YNNKEL (reference sequence). The data stem from a study of T-cell reconstitution after alpha-beta-depleted transplantation in children. General study points: Recipient T cells and thymic progenitors that survived gave rise to the high TCRbeta diversity observed at day 60 in some patients. Newly generated T cells supplied most T-cell counts and diversity one year post-transplant. Several hundred graft clones that had expanded were reportedly the source of alpha-beta T cells about two months after transplant.

Researchers prepared the TCRbeta library using unique molecular identifiers, the study reports. TCRdb recomputed calls from the PCR reads with MiXCR, one row per CDR3 protein. Of fewer than 550,000 distinct CDR3 sequences in the sample, 11% were seen once. The sequences come from PBMCs, mostly from graft donor cells, collected 180 days after TCRalphabeta/CD19-depleted stem cell transplant. V is TRBV3-1 and J is TRBJ1-6; no definite D call. The TCR originated in a female patient between 2 and 15 years old who had a stem cell transplant for aplastic anemia, so the T cells may come from the graft donor. Here the CDR3 DNA reads TGTGCCAGCAGCCGGGTTGGCAAGCGGAATTCACCCCTCCACTTT. Translated: CASSRVGKRNSPLHF.